This TCR beta chain originates from a study of PD-1 blockade in classical Hodgkin lymphoma. Study conclusions and caveats: Prior therapy or disease activity may underlie the repertoire differences, whose causes remain undefined. It was reported that newly diagnosed patients had less baseline TCR diversity than healthy donors.

The CDR3 totals 13 residues. The V gene lost 4 bases and the J gene lost 2 bases, with 6 bases spanning the gap. The germline V gene encodes CDR1 MDHEN and CDR2 SYDVKM. Time point of the sample: newly diagnosed, previously untreated cHL patient sample. For comparison, PBMCs from newly diagnosed, untreated classical Hodgkin lymphoma were used. The assay was immunoSEQ multiplex PCR, and TCRdb's table has in-frame clones only and misses some. The repertoire consists of around 25,000 clones, with approximately 93% occurring once and the leading ten covering approximately 3.6%. About this clone itself: What it recognizes is unknown.

Material for sequencing was peripheral blood mononuclear cells (PBMCs). The chain joins TRBV28 to TRBJ1-5; D not certain. This clonotype originated in a human donor with classical Hodgkin lymphoma. CDR3: CASSWQGNQPQHF. Here the CDR3 DNA reads TGTGCCAGCAGTTGGCAGGGCAATCAGCCCCAGCATTTT.